One and the same sample provided the 24 T cell receptor beta chains below, sequenced in a study of CD8+ T cells in alopecia areata. Once RNA had been extracted, it was reverse transcribed into cDNA to act as the sequencing template. This table comes from immunoSEQ multiplex PCR, and its TCRdb copy is limited to in-frame clones, with some not included. This table has a few hundred thousand clones, around three fifths appearing once. Treatment defined: oral pan-JAK inhibitor, 5-10 mg twice daily. The sample here was CD4+ T cells sorted from blood, taken at week 4, from a patient treated with tofacitinib. The receptors shown here come from a human donor with alopecia areata.

The chain has TRBV27 and TRBJ2-7; 8 positions agree with TRBD1. CDR1 and CDR2 (germline): MNHEY, SMNVEV (reference sequence). This CDR3 region has 15 residues. The trim removed 2 bases at V and 2 bases at J, leaving 5 bases unmatched. Here the CDR3 reads CASSLRRGPTYEQYF. CDR3 in DNA: TGTGCCAGCAGTTTACGCAGGGGGCCAACCTACGAGCAGTACTTC.

This clone was recorded a few times. The J gene is TRBJ1-5, the V gene TRBV29-1; weak D call: TRBD1 (5 bases). Germline V lookup: CDR1 SQVTM, CDR2 ANQGSEA. The CDR3 spans 15 residues. V lost 6 bases to trimming and J lost 0 bases, with 15 bases between them. DNA for the CDR3: TGCAGCGTACAGGAGGACCTTAATAGCAATCAGCCCCAGCATTTT. It yields the protein CSVQEDLNSNQPQHF. Full variable domain (missing parts from reference TRBV29-1 and TRBJ1-5): SAVISQKPSRDICQRGTSLTIQCQVDSQVTMMFWYRQQPGQSLTLIATANQGSEATYESGFVIDKFPISRPNLTFSTLTVSNMSPEDSSIYLCSVQEDLNSNQPQHFGDGTRLSIL.

The chain links TRBV9 to TRBJ2-7; 9 bases fit TRBD1. J gave up 5 bases and V 4 bases, and 7 bases lay outside the gene matches. The CDR3 runs 14 residues. CDR1 and CDR2 from the germline V gene are SGDLS and YYNGEE. The CDR3 protein is CASSPGQGDHEQYF. Here the CDR3 DNA reads TGTGCCAGCAGCCCGGGACAGGGTGACCACGAGCAGTACTTC.

This sequence joins TRBV6-5 and TRBJ1-1; D possibly corresponds to TRBD1 (6 bases). The CDR3 totals 14 residues. With 2 bases removed from V and 7 bases from J, the gap between germline ends came to 14 bases. Germline values: CDR1 MNHEY, CDR2 SVGAGI. CDR3 loop: CASSYGQTGNEAFF. In nucleotides, the CDR3 is TGTGCCAGCAGTTACGGACAGACGGGGAATGAAGCTTTCTTT.

This clone was counted at least ten times. For the CDR3, the DNA is TGTGCCAGTAGTAACCGGGAACTGAATTCACCCCTCCACTTT. Translated: CASSNRELNSPLHF. J is TRBJ1-6 and V is TRBV19; no reliable D call. The V end lost 4 bases, the J end lost 7 bases, and 11 bases lay between the germline ends. The germline CDR1 and CDR2 sequences are LNHDA and SQIVND (reference sequence). CDR3 size: 14 residues.

The table lists this clone with many counts. In the same sample, other DNA sequences code for this CDR3. The chain combines TRBV2 with TRBJ2-1, with D perhaps matching TRBD2 (5 bases). Germline CDR1 reads SNHLY; CDR2 reads FYNNEI. This CDR3 contains 14 residues. V lost 6 bases, J lost 4 bases, and 13 bases lay in between. This CDR3 reads CASSGVSVYNEQFF. The DNA of the CDR3 is TGTGCCAGCAGCGGGGTTAGCGTGTACAATGAGCAGTTCTTC.

The chain is built from TRBV2 and TRBJ2-7, with D perhaps matching TRBD1 (6 bases). Germline lookup yields CDR1 SNHLY and CDR2 FYNNEI. Trimming left V 2 bases short and J 5 bases short, with 16 bases between. The CDR3 is 15 residues long. CDR3 region: CASSERSAGVHEQYF. DNA for the CDR3: TGTGCCAGCAGTGAAAGGTCGGCAGGGGTCCACGAGCAGTACTTC.

The CDR3 loop reads CASSPSGGASYEQYF. CDR3 DNA sequence: TGCGCCAGCAGCCCCAGCGGGGGTGCCTCCTACGAGCAGTACTTC. The rearrangement links TRBV5-1 to TRBJ2-7; 8 nucleotides match TRBD2. V gave up 4 bases and J gave up 0 bases; unmatched junction bases: 6. This CDR3 has 15 amino acids. CDR1 and CDR2 (germline): SGHRS, YFSETQ.

The J gene is TRBJ1-2, the V gene TRBV5-1; D not certain. The germline V gene encodes CDR1 SGHRS and CDR2 YFSETQ. The CDR3 has 14 residues. V was clipped by 4 bases and J by 3 bases, with 13 bases between them. This CDR3 is CASSLGREDYGYTF. Here the CDR3 DNA reads TGCGCCAGCAGCCTAGGACGAGAAGACTATGGCTACACCTTC.

The rearrangement uses TRBV5-1 and TRBJ1-1, with no clear D. This CDR3 contains 17 residues. Germline values: CDR1 SGHRS, CDR2 YFSETQ. Trimming removed 5 bases at V and 4 bases at J, with 24 bases between. CDR3 in DNA: TGCGCCAGCAGTCCCGGCGGAGATAGGGCGAAGCCCACTGAAGCTTTCTTT. This encodes CASSPGGDRAKPTEAFF.

This sequence joins TRBV7-3 and TRBJ1-1; no clear D gene. From germline, CDR1 is SGHTA and CDR2 FQGTGA. Trimming took off 5 bases at V and 1 base at J, with 8 bases between the two ends. The CDR3 covers 13 residues. The CDR3 protein is CASSLTWNTEAFF. The CDR3 region has the DNA TGTGCCAGCAGCCTTACTTGGAACACTGAAGCTTTCTTT.

The J gene is TRBJ2-5, the V gene TRBV10-3; 8 bases align to TRBD1. The CDR3 length is 11 residues. From germline, CDR1 is ENHRY and CDR2 SYGVKD. In DNA, the CDR3 is TGTGCATCAGGACAGGGAGAGACCCAGTACTTC. The encoded protein is CASGQGETQYF.

This clone was counted once. The chain carries TRBV30 and TRBJ2-4, with TRBD1 identical over 9 bases. The V and J ends lost 8 bases and 8 bases, in that order; junction bases with no gene match: 16. The germline gives CDR1 GTSNPN, CDR2 SVGIG (reference sequence). CDR3 size: 15 residues. The CDR3 loop is CARGTGTGVTDIQYF. The CDR3 DNA reads as TGTGCCCGAGGGACAGGGACGGGTGTGACGGACATTCAGTACTTC.

The V call is TRBV13, the J call TRBJ1-6, with 7 bases fitting TRBD1. V lost 5 bases, J lost 9 bases, and 4 bases stayed unmatched. In germline, CDR1 is PRHDT, CDR2 FYEKMQ (reference sequence). The CDR3 contains 13 residues. The DNA of the CDR3 is TGTGCCAGCAGCCGACAGGGCCGTTCACCCCTCCACTTT. Its translation is CASSRQGRSPLHF.

The chain has TRBV6-5 and TRBJ2-7; TRBD1 matches at 10 bases. The CDR3 contains 14 residues. Unmatched junction bases numbered 3, after V lost 5 bases and J lost 2 bases. CDR1 and CDR2 from the germline V gene are MNHEY and SVGAGI. The CDR3 is CASSGDRGPYEQYF. The CDR3 bases are TGTGCCAGCAGTGGGGACAGGGGTCCCTACGAGCAGTACTTC.

In this sample, this clone turned up a few times. V gene TRBV6-6 combines with J gene TRBJ2-1, with D perhaps matching TRBD2 (6 bases). V lost 11 bases to trimming and J lost 1 base, with 15 bases between them. Per the germline V gene, CDR1 is MNHNY and CDR2 is SVGAGI (reference sequence). The length of the CDR3 is 14 residues. CDR3 DNA: TGTGCCGGAAGGGTGGCGGGGTCCTACAATGAGCAGTTCTTC. It translates to CAGRVAGSYNEQFF.

This clone was observed a handful of times. Other DNA sequences in this specimen translate into the identical CDR3. The CDR3 protein is CSVGGRAKNIQYF. CDR3 DNA sequence: TGCAGCGTTGGTGGAAGAGCCAAAAACATTCAGTACTTC. The chain uses TRBV29-1 and TRBJ2-4, with D uncertain. The germline V gene has CDR1 SQVTM and CDR2 ANQGSEA. CDR3 length: 13 residues. Trimming stripped 4 bases from V and 0 bases from J, with 7 bases between.

The rearrangement joins TRBV29-1 to TRBJ2-2; the match to TRBD1 covers 7 bases. The CDR3 loop spans 14 amino acids. Trimming at V came to 5 bases and at J to 0 bases, leaving 3 bases not matched to a gene. CDR1 is SQVTM, CDR2 ANQGSEA, per germline. In DNA, the CDR3 is TGCAGCGTTCGCCAGGGGGCGAACACCGGGGAGCTGTTTTTT. Translating gives CSVRQGANTGELFF.

The chain links TRBV29-1 to TRBJ2-3; weak D call: TRBD2 (6 bases). V was shortened by 1 base and J by 6 bases, with 14 bases between the two germline ends. Germline V gives CDR1 SQVTM, CDR2 ANQGSEA. The CDR3 has 14 amino acids. CDR3 bases: TGCAGCGTTGAAGCCCGACTAGAAGGTGATACGCAGTATTTT. It translates to CSVEARLEGDTQYF.

This rearrangement joins TRBV18 to TRBJ2-2; 7 bases are shared with TRBD1. Germline V gene lookup returns CDR1 KGHSH and CDR2 LQKENI. V was pared by 3 bases and J by 7 bases, with 11 bases of the junction left unmatched. This CDR3 has 16 residues. CDR3 nucleotide sequence: TGTGCCAGCTCACCGATAAAGACAGGGAATAGCGGGGAGCTGTTTTTT. This translates into CASSPIKTGNSGELFF. Supplemented by reference TRBV18 and TRBJ2-2, the full variable domain reads NAGVMQNPRHLVRRRGQEARLRCSPMKGHSHVYWYRQLPEEGLKFMVYLQKENIIDESGMPKERFSAEFPKEGPSILRIQQVVRGDSAAYFCASSPIKTGNSGELFFGEGSRLTVL.

This sequence joins TRBV1 and TRBJ1-1; the table gives TRBD1 as D, unverified against the DNA. TRBV1 is termed a pseudogene. The CDR3 consists of 13 residues. This CDR3 is CTSSQRQGRGAFF. CDR3 DNA: TGCACCAGCAGCCAGAGACAGGGGAGAGGAGCTTTCTTT.

This clone occurred a few times. V gene TRBV10-3 combines with J gene TRBJ2-7; possible D gene TRBD1, 5 bases. From germline, CDR1 is ENHRY and CDR2 SYGVKD. The V gene lost 2 bases and the J gene lost 0 bases, with 8 bases spanning the gap. The CDR3 has 14 residues. The CDR3 nucleotides read TGTGCCATCAGTGAGGGGGCTATCTCCTACGAGCAGTACTTC. Encoded protein: CAISEGAISYEQYF.

This chain uses TRBV6-5 with TRBJ1-2; no reliable D call. V lost 6 bases to trimming and J lost 3 bases, with 14 bases between them. Germline assignment: CDR1 MNHEY and CDR2 SVGAGI. The CDR3 has 14 amino acids. Written as DNA, the CDR3 is TGTGCCAGCAGCGTAGTTACGGCAGACTATGGCTACACCTTC. This sequence encodes CASSVVTADYGYTF.

The rearrangement uses TRBV29-1 and TRBJ2-3; D possibly uses TRBD1 or TRBD2 (5 bases each). The V end lost 6 bases, the J end lost 4 bases, and 14 bases lay between the germline ends. From germline, CDR1 is SQVTM and CDR2 ANQGSEA. CDR3 length: 13 residues. This CDR3 reads CSVARGGPDTQYF. The DNA of the CDR3 is TGCAGCGTGGCGAGGGGCGGGCCAGATACGCAGTATTTT.